A single sample gave rise to the 21 T cell receptor beta chains below, sequenced in a study of blood T cell repertoires in COVID-19. Only in-frame clones appear in the TCRdb table, and some are missing; sequencing was by immunoSEQ multiplex PCR. Of about 76,000 clones in the sample, nearly 80% are singletons; the top ten hold 10% to 15%. Sequencing was performed on peripheral blood. These receptors were obtained from a human donor in a cohort sampled during active COVID-19.

V gene TRBV18 combines with J gene TRBJ1-5, with D perhaps TRBD1 (5 bases). The V gene's germline CDR1 is KGHSH and CDR2 LQKENI. V lost 4 bases to trimming and J lost 7 bases, with 17 bases between them. The CDR3 covers 15 residues. The CDR3 region has the DNA TGTGCCAGCTCACGTAGTGGAGGGGAGTACCAGCCCCAGCATTTT. It is translated as CASSRSGGEYQPQHF.

There are a few counts of this clone. The chain has TRBV7-9 and TRBJ2-1; 7 positions match TRBD2. This CDR3 spans 12 amino acids. V gave up 5 bases and J gave up 12 bases; unmatched junction bases: 7. CDR1 SEHNR and CDR2 FQNEAQ come from the germline V gene (reference sequence). CDR3 nucleotide sequence: TGTGCCAGCAGCGCACTAGCGTTCGTGCAGTTCTTC. Translated, it gives CASSALAFVQFF.

This clone was counted a single time. The chain recombines TRBV28 with TRBJ2-1; 7 bases line up with TRBD1. Germline V gene sequence: CDR1 MDHEN, CDR2 SYDVKM. V gave up 7 bases and J gave up 7 bases; unmatched junction bases: 13. The CDR3 is made up of 15 amino acids. DNA for the CDR3: TGTGCCAGCACCATCACTGGGGCAGGGGGTAATGAGCAGTTCTTC. Translating it yields CASTITGAGGNEQFF.

The genes are TRBV7-2 and TRBJ1-2; TRBD1 is a possible D gene (5 bases). The CDR3 spans 15 residues. From germline, CDR1 is SGHTA and CDR2 FQGNSA. V lost 1 base and J lost 0, with 9 bases in between. The DNA for the CDR3 is TGTGCCAGCAGCTTAGAAGCGACAGCTAACTATGGCTACACCTTC. It codes for CASSLEATANYGYTF.

The CDR3 spells CASSSSGGTDTQYF. The CDR3 nucleotides read TGTGCCAGCAGCTCTAGCGGGGGCACAGATACGCAGTATTTT. The V call is TRBV5-4, the J call TRBJ2-3; 9 bases line up with TRBD2. CDR3 length: 14 amino acids. Germline V gene lookup returns CDR1 SGHNT and CDR2 YYREEE (reference sequence). Trimming removed 3 bases from V and 1 base from J; junction bases left unmatched: 0.

The V call is TRBV14, the J call TRBJ1-2; D perhaps matches TRBD1 (6 bases). Germline values: CDR1 SGHDN, CDR2 FVKESK. The CDR3 covers 15 residues. Trimming shortened V by 3 bases and J by 7 bases, and 18 bases separated the two germline ends. The CDR3 DNA is TGTGCCAGCAGCCAGGGGGGGCGGCGACGAGTTGGCTACACCTTC. Residues: CASSQGGRRRVGYTF.

This chain connects TRBV4-2 to TRBJ2-5, with 9 bases that match TRBD2. With V trimmed by 1 base and J by 0 bases, 3 bases remained unmatched. This CDR3 region has 16 residues. The germline gives CDR1 LGHNA, CDR2 YNFKEQ. The CDR3 DNA sequence: TGTGCCAGCAGCCAAGGACTAGCGGAGTACCAAGAGACCCAGTACTTC. It codes for CASSQGLAEYQETQYF.

This clone was seen a few times. In DNA, the CDR3 is TGCGCCAGCAGGCCCGGACAGGGGGCATCCGGGGAGCTGTTTTTT. It codes for CASRPGQGASGELFF. V is TRBV5-1 and J is TRBJ2-2; 11 nucleotides agree with TRBD1. The CDR3 totals 15 residues. The junction had 6 bases not matched to a gene; V was cut back by 5 bases and J by 6 bases. In germline, CDR1 is SGHRS, CDR2 YFSETQ.

The chain carries TRBV11-2 and TRBJ2-7, with D possibly being TRBD1 (5 bases). The germline gives CDR1 SGHAT, CDR2 FQNNGV. The CDR3 is 14 amino acids. Deletions cut 0 bases from V and 3 bases from J, with 9 bases between. CDR3 region: CASSLELGHYEQYF. The CDR3 DNA is TGTGCCAGCAGCTTAGAACTGGGGCACTACGAGCAGTACTTC.

V usage is TRBV24-1 and J usage is TRBJ2-6; D perhaps matches TRBD1 (6 bases). V was clipped by 2 bases and J by 0 bases, with 10 bases between them. The CDR3 consists of 17 residues. The germline CDR1 and CDR2 sequences are KGHDR and SFDVKD. The CDR3: CATSDSGHHSGANVLTF. The CDR3, as DNA: TGTGCCACCAGTGATTCGGGACACCACTCTGGGGCCAACGTCCTGACTTTC.

The gene calls are TRBV5-8 and TRBJ2-3, with 9 bases fitting TRBD1. The germline V gene encodes CDR1 SGHTS and CDR2 YDEGEE. The CDR3 loop spans 17 amino acids. J lost 0 bases, V lost 3 bases, and 8 bases had no gene match. The CDR3 region has the DNA TGTGCCAGCAGCTCGGGGACAGGGTTCACTAGCACAGATACGCAGTATTTT. Translation: CASSSGTGFTSTDTQYF.

The chain employs TRBV5-1 and TRBJ2-5; no reliable D call. Trimming removed 0 bases from V and 5 bases from J, with 8 bases in between. Germline loops: CDR1 SGHRS, CDR2 YFSETQ. CDR3 length: 13 residues. The CDR3 coding sequence is TGCGCCAGCAGCTTGGGAGGTCGGGAGACCCAGTACTTC. It codes for CASSLGGRETQYF.

The rearrangement links TRBV12-5 to TRBJ1-6; tentatively, D is TRBD1 (6 bases). Germline assignment: CDR1 LGHNT and CDR2 FRNRAP. V lost 0 bases and J lost 16, with 10 bases in between. The CDR3 contains 12 residues. The CDR3 DNA reads TGTGCTAGTGGTTTGGTAGGGACACAGCTCCACTTT. This encodes CASGLVGTQLHF.

This clone has a handful of counts. The rearrangement uses TRBV2 and TRBJ1-2; D call uncertain. The CDR3 runs 16 residues. Germline values: CDR1 SNHLY, CDR2 FYNNEI. The germline V and J ends were trimmed by 3 bases and 4 bases, with 18 bases remaining between them. The chain's CDR3 is CASSERWSPGGYGYTF. CDR3 nucleotides: TGTGCCAGCAGTGAGAGATGGTCCCCCGGCGGCTATGGCTACACCTTC. Variable domain in full (rest from reference TRBV2 and TRBJ1-2): EPEVTQTPSHQVTQMGQEVILRCVPISNHLYFYWYRQILGQKVEFLVSFYNNEISEKSEIFDDQFSVERPDGSNFTLKIRSTKLEDSAMYFCASSERWSPGGYGYTFGSGTRLTVV.

The rearrangement uses TRBV30 and TRBJ2-3; unclear D gene. This CDR3 has 12 residues. V lost 0 bases and J lost 5, with 6 bases in between. In germline, CDR1 is GTSNPN, CDR2 SVGIG (reference sequence). CDR3 protein: CAWSVSVDTQYF. CDR3 bases: TGTGCCTGGAGTGTATCCGTAGATACGCAGTATTTT.

The gene calls are TRBV7-9 and TRBJ2-7, with TRBD2 matching 10 bases. Trimming took 1 base from V and 0 from J; bases not matched to a gene: 3. The germline gives CDR1 SEHNR, CDR2 FQNEAQ (reference sequence). This CDR3 comprises 16 residues. This CDR3 reads CASSLDQRGGSYEQYF. CDR3 DNA: TGTGCCAGCAGCTTAGATCAGCGGGGGGGCTCCTACGAGCAGTACTTC.

The DNA for the CDR3 is TGTGCCTGGAGTGTACTCGACAGGGCTCATTCACCCCTCCACTTT. It is translated as CAWSVLDRAHSPLHF. This chain links TRBV30 with TRBJ1-6; 7 positions agree with TRBD1. This CDR3 spans 15 amino acids. Germline loops: CDR1 GTSNPN, CDR2 SVGIG (reference sequence). V trimming: 0 bases; J trimming: 8 bases; junction bases outside the gene matches: 7.

The rearrangement joins TRBV7-2 to TRBJ1-1; tentatively, D is TRBD1 (5 bases). Deletions cut 2 bases from V and 3 bases from J, with 10 bases between. The germline CDR1 and CDR2 sequences are SGHTA and FQGNSA. The CDR3 length is 14 residues. CDR3 nucleotides: TGTGCCAGCAGCTTATGGGGGGAATACACTGAAGCTTTCTTT. This gives the protein CASSLWGEYTEAFF.

The chain recombines TRBV7-9 with TRBJ1-6, with 7 bases matching TRBD1. CDR1 and CDR2 from the germline V gene are SEHNR and FQNEAQ (reference sequence). The CDR3 runs to 14 residues. V shed 4 bases and J 8 bases; nucleotides not matched to a gene: 5. DNA of the CDR3: TGTGCCAGCAGCTCAGGGGGTCGGTATTCACCCCTCCACTTT. Amino acids: CASSSGGRYSPLHF.

V gene TRBV7-9 combines with J gene TRBJ2-1; TRBD2 agrees at 11 bases. Germline CDR1 and CDR2: SEHNR and FQNEAQ (reference sequence). The CDR3 covers 14 residues. Losses at the gene ends were 5 bases for V and 9 bases for J; bases not matched to a gene: 6. CDR3 nucleotides: TGTGCCAGCAGCCCAGTAGCGGGAGGGAGTGAGCAGTTCTTC. It is translated as CASSPVAGGSEQFF.

This chain uses TRBV9 with TRBJ2-7; 15 positions match TRBD2. Trimming at V came to 5 bases and at J to 0 bases, leaving 12 bases not matched to a gene. The CDR3 is made up of 19 amino acids. CDR1 SGDLS and CDR2 YYNGEE come from the germline V gene. CDR3 region: CASSPTRTSGGGSSYEQYF. The CDR3 nucleotides are TGTGCCAGCAGTCCTACTCGGACTAGCGGGGGGGGAAGCTCCTACGAGCAGTACTTC.